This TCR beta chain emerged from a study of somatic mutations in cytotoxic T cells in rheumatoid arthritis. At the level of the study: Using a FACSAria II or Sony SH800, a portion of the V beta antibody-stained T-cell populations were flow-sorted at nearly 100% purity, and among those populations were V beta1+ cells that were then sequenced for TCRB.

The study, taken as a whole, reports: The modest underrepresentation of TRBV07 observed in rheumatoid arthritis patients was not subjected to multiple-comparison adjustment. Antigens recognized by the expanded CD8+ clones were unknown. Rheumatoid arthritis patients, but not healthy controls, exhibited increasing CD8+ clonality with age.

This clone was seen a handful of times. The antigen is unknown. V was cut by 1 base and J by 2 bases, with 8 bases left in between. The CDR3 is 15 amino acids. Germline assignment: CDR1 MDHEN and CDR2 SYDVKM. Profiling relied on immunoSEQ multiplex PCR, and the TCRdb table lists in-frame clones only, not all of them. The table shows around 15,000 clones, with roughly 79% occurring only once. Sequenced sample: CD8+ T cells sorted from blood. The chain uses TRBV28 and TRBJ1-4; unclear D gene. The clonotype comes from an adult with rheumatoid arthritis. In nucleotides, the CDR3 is TGTGCCAGCAGTTTATCTTCCGCGACTAATGAAAAACTGTTTTTT. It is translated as CASSLSSATNEKLFF. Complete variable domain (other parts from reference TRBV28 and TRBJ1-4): DVKVTQSSRYLVKRTGEKVFLECVQDMDHENMFWYRQDPGLGLRLIYFSYDVKMKEKGDIPEGYSVSREKKERFSLILESASTNQTSMYLCASSLSSATNEKLFFGSGTQLSVL.